These 20 T cell receptor beta chains originate from one sample sequenced in a study of blood T cells in healthy people across ages. Alongside a J-beta primer mix, a sample-barcoded 5' primer served in a second PCR lasting 7 to 11 cycles. TCRdb redid the calling of the 5' RACE reads with MiXCR, one entry per CDR3 protein. Here the sample spans roughly 1.5 million distinct CDR3 sequences, about 45% being singletons. Sequencing was carried out using blood. Receptors were obtained from a woman in her late teens or twenties in good health.

The CDR3 DNA reads TGCGCCAGCAGCCAAGTCGGGAGCAAGGGGGATACGCAGTATTTT. It yields the protein CASSQVGSKGDTQYF. This chain joins TRBV4-1 and TRBJ2-3, with D possibly matching TRBD2 (6 bases). Trimming removed 1 base from V and 6 bases from J, with 14 bases in between. Per germline, CDR1 MGHRA and CDR2 YSYEKL. CDR3 length equals 15 residues.

This chain links TRBV7-2 with TRBJ1-1; 8 positions match TRBD1. V trimming: 6 bases; J trimming: 5 bases; junction bases outside the gene matches: 11. The CDR3 length is 15 residues. The V gene's germline CDR1 is SGHTA and CDR2 FQGNSA. The CDR3 DNA is TGTGCCAGCAGTTCTGTTCCAGGGGGCTTTACTGAAGCTTTCTTT. It translates to CASSSVPGGFTEAFF.

This clonotype was observed many times. The gene calls are TRBV5-6 and TRBJ2-3; TRBD1 is a possible D gene (5 bases). Germline loops: CDR1 SGHDT, CDR2 YYEEEE. V was clipped by 4 bases and J by 4 bases, with 16 bases between them. The CDR3 is 15 amino acids. The CDR3 DNA is TGTGCCAGCAGCGTGGACACACCACGGGCAGATACGCAGTATTTT. Protein product: CASSVDTPRADTQYF.

The chain employs TRBV11-2 and TRBJ1-2, with D maybe TRBD1 (6 bases). V was trimmed by 4 bases and J by 0 bases, leaving 15 bases between them. CDR3 size: 16 residues. Looked up from germline, CDR1 is SGHAT and CDR2 is FQNNGV. The CDR3 loop reads CASSSPSTGSNYGYTF. CDR3 nucleotides: TGTGCCAGCAGCTCCCCATCGACAGGTTCTAACTATGGCTACACCTTC.

This chain links TRBV5-1 with TRBJ1-2; 7 bases match TRBD1. CDR1 SGHRS and CDR2 YFSETQ come from the germline V gene. V dropped 2 bases and J dropped 8; count of bases not matched to a gene: 3. CDR3 size: 12 residues. This chain's CDR3 is CASSFDRAGYTF. The CDR3, as DNA: TGCGCCAGCAGCTTCGACAGGGCGGGCTACACCTTC.

This clonotype was seen a few times. The rearrangement joins TRBV20-1 to TRBJ2-1; a possible D gene is TRBD1 (6 bases). The J call may not be correct, given that the DNA end is closer to TRBJ2-7. Germline V lookup: CDR1 DFQATT, CDR2 SNEGSKA (reference sequence). CDR3 length: 15 residues. CDR3 in amino acids: CSAIQGSSDYNEQYF. The CDR3 DNA reads TGCAGTGCCATACAGGGTAGTAGCGACTACAATGAGCAGTACTTC.

The rearrangement links TRBV4-1 to TRBJ1-4; D is possibly TRBD1 (5 bases). Germline V CDR1 and CDR2: MGHRA, YSYEKL. Trimming stripped 5 bases from V and 2 bases from J, with 18 bases between. CDR3 length: 17 amino acids. The CDR3 reads CASSSPRREGTNEKLFF. CDR3 in DNA: TGCGCCAGCAGCTCCCCGAGGAGGGAGGGGACTAATGAAAAACTGTTTTTT.

The chain couples TRBV20-1 to TRBJ2-5; D perhaps matches TRBD1 (7 bases). V gave up 5 bases and J gave up 2 bases, with 12 bases separating them. The germline CDR1 and CDR2 sequences are DFQATT and SNEGSKA (reference sequence). The CDR3 is made up of 13 amino acids. DNA of the CDR3: TGCAGTGCTGACGGGGGACAGCAAGAGACCCAGTACTTC. Translated: CSADGGQQETQYF.

This clonotype appeared a few times. This chain links TRBV6-5 with TRBJ1-2; D remains ambiguous. The germline CDR1 and CDR2 sequences are MNHEY and SVGAGI. The V end was cut by 2 bases, the J end by 7 bases, with 14 bases between. This CDR3 is 14 amino acids long. The CDR3 protein is CASSYLGPGGGYTF. The CDR3 DNA is TGTGCCAGCAGTTACCTTGGGCCCGGCGGTGGCTACACCTTC.

This clonotype was detected only a few times. The V and J genes are TRBV25-1 and TRBJ1-4; D unclear. The V gene's germline CDR1 is MGHDK and CDR2 SYGVNS. This CDR3 region has 13 residues. The V gene lost 7 bases and the J gene lost 0 bases, with 6 bases spanning the gap. The CDR3 sequence: CASNLSTNEKLFF. CDR3 bases: TGTGCCAGCAATCTATCAACTAATGAAAAACTGTTTTTT.

V gene TRBV2 combines with J gene TRBJ2-1, with D perhaps TRBD1 (5 bases). The V end was cut by 6 bases, the J end by 4 bases, with 16 bases between. This CDR3 is 15 amino acids long. Germline CDR1 is SNHLY and CDR2 is FYNNEI. In DNA form, the CDR3 reads TGTGCCAGCAGCGAACGGGCCAGGGCTTACAATGAGCAGTTCTTC. Translated, it gives CASSERARAYNEQFF.

This chain uses TRBV2 with TRBJ1-2, with 9 positions matching TRBD1. The V and J ends lost 6 bases and 7 bases, in that order; junction bases with no gene match: 12. Looked up from germline, CDR1 is SNHLY and CDR2 is FYNNEI. The CDR3 is 15 amino acids. CDR3 residues: CASRATGGEGGGYTF. The CDR3 DNA reads TGTGCCAGCAGGGCCACAGGGGGCGAAGGCGGTGGCTACACCTTC.

The chain combines TRBV24-1 with TRBJ2-3; D gene unclear. Germline lookup yields CDR1 KGHDR and CDR2 SFDVKD. Between the trimmed V and J ends, which lost 1 base and 6 bases, there was a span of 16 bases. The CDR3 consists of 16 residues. CDR3 in amino acids: CATSDFNRAAEDTQYF. The CDR3 DNA reads TGTGCCACCAGTGATTTCAACCGAGCCGCCGAGGATACGCAGTATTTT.

The V gene is TRBV7-2, the J gene TRBJ1-6; no firm D call. CDR3 length: 14 amino acids. The germline V gene has CDR1 SGHTA and CDR2 FQGNSA. V lost 5 bases to trimming and J lost 2 bases, with 7 bases between them. The CDR3 sequence is CASSESPYNSPLHF. The CDR3, as DNA: TGTGCCAGCAGCGAAAGCCCCTATAATTCACCCCTCCACTTT.

The chain uses TRBV5-1 and TRBJ2-3, with D unclear. V lost 5 bases, J lost 4 bases, and 11 bases lay in between. Germline CDR1 and CDR2: SGHRS and YFSETQ. This CDR3 has 13 amino acids. In DNA, the CDR3 is TGCGCCAGCAGTATGAACCTGGCAGATACGCAGTATTTT. This sequence encodes CASSMNLADTQYF.

This chain links TRBV7-9 with TRBJ2-7; possibly TRBD1 for D (6 bases). CDR3 length: 14 amino acids. The ends were cut back, 5 bases at V and 3 bases at J, with 14 bases in the middle. Germline V gene sequence: CDR1 SEHNR, CDR2 FQNEAQ (reference sequence). The CDR3 sequence: CASSTGTNFYEQYF. The CDR3 bases are TGTGCCAGCAGCACCGGGACAAATTTCTACGAGCAGTACTTC.

In this sample, this clonotype turned up many times. Germline is not matched at one junction end, which may reflect a read error. The chain has TRBV18 and TRBJ1-2, with D perhaps TRBD1 (5 bases). The CDR3 length is 14 residues. CDR1 KGHSH and CDR2 LQKENI come from the germline V gene. CDR3 protein: CASSPSQGNYGYTF. The CDR3 bases are TGCGCCAGCAGCCCATCTCAGGGCAACTATGGCTACACCTTC.

This sequence joins TRBV5-1 and TRBJ2-5, with D perhaps TRBD1 or TRBD2 (5 bases each). The germline V gene has CDR1 SGHRS and CDR2 YFSETQ. This CDR3 has 14 residues. V shed 5 bases and J shed 11 bases, with 22 bases lying between them. CDR3 sequence (DNA): TGCGCCAGCAGTTCGGGGCGATTTTCTGATGAGCAGTACTTC. Amino acid sequence: CASSSGRFSDEQYF. The whole variable domain, remainder taken from reference TRBV5-1 and TRBJ2-5, is KAGVTQTPRYLIKTRGQQVTLSCSPISGHRSVSWYQQTPGQGLQFLFEYFSETQRNKGNFPGRFSGRQFSNSRSEMNVSTLELGDSALYLCASSSGRFSDEQYFGPGTRLLVL.

The chain employs TRBV3-1 and TRBJ2-5; 11 bases are shared with TRBD2. V lost 6 bases and J lost 13; bases outside the gene matches: 10. Germline values: CDR1 LGHDT, CDR2 YNNKEL (reference sequence). This CDR3 contains 13 residues. This chain's CDR3 is CASSHATSGSTYF. The CDR3 DNA sequence: TGTGCCAGCAGTCACGCCACTAGCGGGAGCACGTACTTC.

This clonotype was seen only a few times. The chain carries TRBV20-1 and TRBJ1-2; 8 positions match TRBD1. Germline CDR1 reads DFQATT; CDR2 reads SNEGSKA (reference sequence). The CDR3 totals 14 residues. V lost 0 bases and J lost 4; bases outside the gene matches: 4. CDR3 sequence: CSARDHRGAYGYTF. In DNA, the CDR3 is TGCAGTGCTAGAGATCACAGGGGGGCCTATGGCTACACCTTC.